The present T cell receptor beta chain was sequenced within a study of shared clonotypes between healthy human individuals. Study-wide context: The study enrolled a couple of women and a few men aged 18 to 49.

Several immunoSEQ plates held equal portions of the genomic DNA taken from each subset. TCRdb keeps only in-frame clones here, not all; method: immunoSEQ multiplex PCR. This table has a few million clones, more than 90% appearing once. The CDR3 contains 14 residues. V was pared by 5 bases and J by 2 bases, with 4 bases of the junction left unmatched. Germline assignment: CDR1 SGHRS and CDR2 YFSETQ. Splitting the CD4+ cells yielded a CD45RA+ naive subset and a CD45RA-negative memory subset. The material sequenced was naive CD4+ T cells sorted from blood. Stated subset: CD45RA+ positively selected. This chain uses TRBV5-1 with TRBJ2-3, with 8 nucleotides matching TRBD2. This sequence originates from a man in his late teens or twenties in good health. CDR3 DNA sequence: TGCGCCAGCAGGGTTAGCGGGGCCACAGATACGCAGTATTTT. It encodes CASRVSGATDTQYF.